These 11 T cell receptor beta chains originate from one sample sequenced in a study of radiotherapy plus CTLA-4 blockade in lung cancer. Libraries were prepared by immunoSEQ multiplex PCR; TCRdb keeps only in-frame clonotypes and omits some of them. The table includes some 18,000 clones, about 82% detected once. The specimen comprised peripheral blood, sampled from a patient treated with radiotherapy plus ipilimumab. Receptor source: a human donor with non-small cell lung cancer whose response to radiotherapy plus ipilimumab could not be evaluated.

This chain uses TRBV27 with TRBJ2-3, with a possible D match to TRBD2 (5 bases). This CDR3 is 15 amino acids long. Germline V gives CDR1 MNHEY, CDR2 SMNVEV (reference sequence). The germline V and J ends were trimmed by 4 bases and 2 bases, with 13 bases remaining between them. DNA for the CDR3: TGTGCCAGCAGTTCGTGGGCGGGTCACACAGATACGCAGTATTTT. It specifies CASSSWAGHTDTQYF.

The V and J genes are TRBV28 and TRBJ1-1; TRBD1 is a possible D gene (6 bases). The V gene's germline CDR1 is MDHEN and CDR2 SYDVKM. V lost 6 bases, J lost 8 bases, and 13 bases lay in between. The CDR3 spans 12 residues. The CDR3 here is CASRPPGGEAFF. The CDR3 DNA reads TGTGCCAGCAGGCCTCCGGGGGGCGAAGCTTTCTTT.

The rearrangement joins TRBV19 to TRBJ2-2; D is uncertain. The CDR3 has 16 residues. V was clipped by 8 bases and J by 2 bases, with 18 bases between them. Germline lookup yields CDR1 LNHDA and CDR2 SQIVND (reference sequence). This CDR3 is CASRAVLGGNTGELFF. CDR3 DNA sequence: TGTGCCAGTCGCGCCGTCCTCGGCGGAAACACCGGGGAGCTGTTTTTT.

This rearrangement joins TRBV5-1 to TRBJ1-2; 8 bases match TRBD1. The CDR3 runs 15 residues. V lost 4 bases, J lost 8 bases, and 13 bases stayed unmatched. Looked up from germline, CDR1 is SGHRS and CDR2 is YFSETQ. CDR3: CASSRGTGATWGYTF. CDR3 coding DNA: TGCGCCAGCAGCCGCGGGACAGGCGCTACTTGGGGCTACACCTTC.

The chain has TRBV28 and TRBJ2-7; possibly TRBD1 for D (6 bases). This CDR3 is built from 12 residues. V lost 10 bases and J lost 4, with 14 bases in between. Germline CDR1 reads MDHEN; CDR2 reads SYDVKM. CDR3 sequence (DNA): TGTGCCACACAGGGTGGGGTTTACGAGCAGTACTTC. It is translated as CATQGGVYEQYF.

This clone has just a few counts. This chain links TRBV27 with TRBJ2-3; 10 bases match TRBD2. The CDR3 has 15 residues. V was pared by 8 bases and J by 3 bases, with 8 bases of the junction left unmatched. Germline V CDR1 and CDR2: MNHEY, SMNVEV (reference sequence). The CDR3 nucleotides are TGTGCCAGCGGCCCTAGCGGGGGATGGACAGATACGCAGTATTTT. As protein: CASGPSGGWTDTQYF.

The J gene is TRBJ2-7, the V gene TRBV10-3, with D possibly being TRBD1 (6 bases). This CDR3 contains 15 residues. V was clipped by 5 bases and J by 2 bases, with 16 bases between them. From germline, CDR1 is ENHRY and CDR2 SYGVKD. The CDR3 DNA follows: TGTGCCATCAGTACAGGGCAGGTTGGGCCCTACGAGCAGTACTTC. It yields the protein CAISTGQVGPYEQYF.

The rearrangement uses TRBV11-2 and TRBJ2-1, with TRBD2 matching 10 bases. CDR3 length equals 18 residues. Germline V gene lookup returns CDR1 SGHAT and CDR2 FQNNGV. V dropped 2 bases and J dropped 3; count of bases not matched to a gene: 10. CDR3: CASSLSSGGNPFYNEQFF. The CDR3 DNA sequence: TGTGCCAGCAGCTTAAGTAGCGGGGGGAACCCGTTCTACAATGAGCAGTTCTTC.

This clone was picked up a small number of times. The rearrangement uses TRBV7-9 and TRBJ2-3, with 11 bases lining up with TRBD2. The CDR3 covers 16 residues. Per germline, CDR1 SEHNR and CDR2 FQNEAQ (reference sequence). Trimming cost V 5 bases and J 2 bases; bases outside gene matches: 6. The CDR3 protein is CASSPGLAATTDTQYF. CDR3 nucleotide sequence: TGTGCCAGCAGCCCGGGACTAGCGGCAACCACAGATACGCAGTATTTT.

V is TRBV9 and J is TRBJ1-4; 7 bases line up with TRBD1. This CDR3 contains 16 residues. The junction had 14 bases not matched to a gene; V was cut back by 4 bases and J by 8 bases. CDR1 and CDR2 (germline): SGDLS, YYNGEE. CDR3 in amino acids: CASSLGARGREEKLFF. Here the CDR3 DNA reads TGTGCCAGCAGCTTAGGGGCGAGGGGGCGAGAAGAAAAACTGTTTTTT.

The V call is TRBV5-1, the J call TRBJ2-1; the match to TRBD2 covers 14 bases. Germline loops: CDR1 SGHRS, CDR2 YFSETQ. The junction had 13 bases not matched to a gene; V was cut back by 4 bases and J by 7 bases. The CDR3 extends over 18 amino acids. CDR3 sequence reads: CASSPERGLAGVRNEQFF. For the CDR3, the DNA is TGCGCCAGCAGCCCCGAGAGGGGACTAGCGGGAGTGCGAAATGAGCAGTTCTTC.